The subject of this entry is one TCR beta chain. No antigen is known for it. The data are from a study of vaccination and CD4 T cells after COVID-19. Once obtained from cultured CD4+ T cells, the DNA was sequenced using the Oncomine TCR Beta short-read assay. Investigators obtained genomic DNA by extraction from cultured CD4+ T cells. TCRdb passed the PCR reads through MiXCR, listing each CDR3 protein once. The data show around 21,000 distinct CDR3 sequences, approximately 50% seen once. Per germline, CDR1 KGHDR and CDR2 SFDVKD. V was clipped by 2 bases and J by 0 bases, with 10 bases between them. The CDR3 covers 15 residues. Treatment noted: approximately nine-day PBMC culture with coronavirus spike peptide pools or control peptides (ViraFEST assay). ViraFEST sequenced TCRs after peptide-pool expansion of antigen-specific T cells. There were positive PCR dates ranging from March to December 2020, all predating US Alpha, Beta and Delta variants.

Sequencing used CD4+ T cells from blood, cultured in vitro. The V gene is TRBV24-1, the J gene TRBJ2-7, with D possibly TRBD1 on 6 matching bases. This receptor was taken from a human donor who had recovered from COVID-19. The CDR3 DNA is TGTGCCACCAGTGATTCCGGGACACACTCCTACGAGCAGTACTTC. As protein: CATSDSGTHSYEQYF.